The 10 T cell receptor beta chains below were found in one sample sequenced in a study of shared clonotypes between healthy human individuals. Clones were read by immunoSEQ multiplex PCR, and TCRdb kept only the in-frame ones, dropping some. The table shows over a million clones, with about 98.5% occurring only once. The sample was naive CD4+ T cells sorted from blood. Described subset: CD45RA+ positively selected. Receptor source: a man aged 30-40 years in good health.

This chain uses TRBV18 with TRBJ2-3, with a possible D match to TRBD2 (6 bases). V dropped 3 bases and J dropped 4 bases, with 11 bases sitting between them. Per germline, CDR1 KGHSH and CDR2 LQKENI. The CDR3 spans 14 residues. CDR3 in amino acids: CASSPDGSPDTQYF. The DNA of the CDR3 is TGTGCCAGCTCACCCGACGGGAGCCCAGATACGCAGTATTTT.

The chain uses TRBV29-1 and TRBJ1-4; D may be TRBD1 (5 bases). The germline V gene encodes CDR1 SQVTM and CDR2 ANQGSEA. This CDR3 has 15 amino acids. The V gene lost 5 bases and the J gene lost 0 bases, with 13 bases spanning the gap. In DNA, the CDR3 is TGCAGCGTTCAGGGTACAGGCGCAACTAATGAAAAACTGTTTTTT. Translation gives CSVQGTGATNEKLFF.

About this clone itself: In the same sample, other DNA sequences code for this CDR3. V gene TRBV9 combines with J gene TRBJ2-7; TRBD2 aligns across 10 bases. The CDR3 is 15 amino acids. Germline CDR1 is SGDLS and CDR2 is YYNGEE. The V gene end was trimmed by 0 bases and the J gene end by 2 bases; junction bases not matched to a gene: 2. The CDR3 region has the DNA TGTGCCAGCAGCGTAGGGCTAGCGGGAGCCTACGAGCAGTACTTC. Its translation is CASSVGLAGAYEQYF.

About this clone: Other DNA sequences in this specimen translate into the identical CDR3. The V call is TRBV5-1, the J call TRBJ2-1; 11 positions agree with TRBD2. The CDR3 is 15 residues long. Germline trimming cut 2 bases from V and 4 bases from J; bases unmatched to any gene: 2. Germline lookup yields CDR1 SGHRS and CDR2 YFSETQ. The CDR3 DNA reads TGCGCCAGCAGCTTCGGACTAGCGGGTTACAATGAGCAGTTCTTC. It yields the protein CASSFGLAGYNEQFF. The variable domain in full, completed from reference TRBV5-1 and TRBJ2-1, reads KAGVTQTPRYLIKTRGQQVTLSCSPISGHRSVSWYQQTPGQGLQFLFEYFSETQRNKGNFPGRFSGRQFSNSRSEMNVSTLELGDSALYLCASSFGLAGYNEQFFGPGTRLTVL.

This clone came up once. V usage is TRBV5-4 and J usage is TRBJ2-7; 10 positions match TRBD2. Losses at the gene ends were 4 bases for V and 5 bases for J; bases not matched to a gene: 12. The CDR3 sequence is 16 residues long. Germline loops: CDR1 SGHNT, CDR2 YYREEE (reference sequence). CDR3 in amino acids: CASSKDASGRVHEQYF. CDR3 coding DNA: TGTGCCAGCAGCAAGGACGCTAGCGGGAGAGTCCACGAGCAGTACTTC.

This chain joins TRBV11-2 and TRBJ2-3; D is perhaps TRBD2 (6 bases). CDR1 and CDR2 from the germline V gene are SGHAT and FQNNGV. V lost 6 bases to trimming and J lost 4 bases, with 17 bases between them. This CDR3 spans 15 amino acids. As DNA, the CDR3 is TGTGCCAGCAGTCCCCTCGGGGGAGCGTCAGATACGCAGTATTTT. As protein: CASSPLGGASDTQYF.

Of note for this clone: Germline is not matched at one junction end, which may reflect a read error. The CDR3 bases are TGTGCCAGCATGATTTCCTGGGATGAGCAGCTCTTC. Its translation is CASMISWDEQLF. The V call is TRBV2, the J call TRBJ2-1; D uncertain. CDR3 length: 12 amino acids. Germline-derived CDR1 and CDR2 are SNHLY and FYNNEI.

The gene calls are TRBV4-3 and TRBJ2-2; D is unresolved. Germline loops: CDR1 LGHNA, CDR2 YSLEER. This CDR3 has 16 residues. Trimming took off 5 bases at V and 5 bases at J, with 18 bases between the two ends. This CDR3 is CASSSPVGRVTGELFF. In nucleotides, the CDR3 is TGCGCCAGCAGCTCCCCGGTTGGTAGGGTGACCGGGGAGCTGTTTTTT.

The chain carries TRBV7-2 and TRBJ1-1, with unresolved D. The length of the CDR3 is 13 residues. Trimming removed 4 bases at V and 1 base at J, with 7 bases between. Per the germline V gene, CDR1 is SGHTA and CDR2 is FQGNSA. The CDR3 loop reads CASSSDSNTEAFF. CDR3 DNA: TGTGCCAGCAGCTCCGATTCGAACACTGAAGCTTTCTTT. Based on the CDR3 plus reference TRBV7-2 and TRBJ1-1, the full variable domain is GAGVSQSPSNKVTEKGKDVELRCDPISGHTALYWYRQSLGQGLEFLIYFQGNSAPDKSGLPSDRFSAERTGGSVSTLTIQRTQQEDSAVYLCASSSDSNTEAFFGQGTRLTVV.

Regarding this clone: A read error may account for a junction end that differs from germline. This chain links TRBV7-7 with TRBJ2-5; 11 bases agree with TRBD2. CDR3 length: 16 amino acids. Per germline, CDR1 SSHAT and CDR2 FNYEAQ (reference sequence). The CDR3 coding sequence is TGTGCTAGCAGCCTCGGGACTAGCGGACCGGGGGAGACCCAGTACTTC. This encodes CASSLGTSGPGETQYF.